This T cell receptor beta chain was observed in a study of regulatory T cells in long-lasting Graves disease. The sample's time point: newly diagnosed GD, antithyroid drugs for less than 3 months. The TCR library was made from RNA extracted from PBMCs. The CDR3 sequence is 11 residues long. V trimming: 3 bases; J trimming: 15 bases; junction bases outside the gene matches: 5. The germline V gene encodes CDR1 SGDLS and CDR2 YYNGEE. Findings of the study overall: More public clonotypes were shared by persistent patients (fewer than 3,000) than by new patients (approximately 1,000).

Comment on this clonotype: Its antigen is not known.

Researchers made TCR beta libraries by using iRepertoire HTBI primers and running Arm-PCR on CDR3 regions. TCRdb re-called the multiplex PCR reads through MiXCR, storing one row per CDR3 protein. The top ten hold roughly a tenth of the sample, which has around 500,000 distinct CDR3 sequences, approximately 12% seen once. This sample was shared with a second study, whose subject was T cells in Graves' hyperthyroidism and ophthalmopathy. From that study: With the HTBI primer set, the TCR CDR3 went through a first round of RT-PCR.

The chain carries TRBV9 and TRBJ2-1, with 8 bases matching TRBD2. The sequence derives from a man aged 25-40 years with Graves disease. The sequences come from peripheral blood mononuclear cells (PBMCs), collected at new diagnosis, from a patient treated with antithyroid drugs. CDR3 nucleotides: TGTGCCAGCAGCGCAGCGGGAGCCCCGTTCTTC. Its protein is CASSAAGAPFF.